The T cell receptor (beta chain) under discussion was sequenced for a study of T cell repertoires in cytomegalovirus infection. Overall study context: Matching HLA type, along with CMV infection, was indicated by public TCR beta signatures.

Study-level results: Summed public TCR beta family frequency identified CMV carriers bearing the relevant HLA. Across the ex vivo response, the dominant clonotypes were HLA-C-restricted CMV-specific TCR beta clonotypes.

TCRdb reprocessed the reads with MiXCR, giving one entry per CDR3 protein. The sample lists roughly 280,000 distinct CDR3 sequences; over 8% were seen once. Germline V CDR1 and CDR2: SGHTA, FQGNSA. Unmatched junction bases numbered 6, after V lost 2 bases and J lost 2 bases. The CDR3 contains 15 residues. The sample holds many counts of this clonotype. Antigen unknown. The receptor's source is a human donor in good health (CMV status not recorded). Some clones in this sample may be carry-over from other donors' samples. This sequence joins TRBV7-2 and TRBJ2-7; 7 bases line up with TRBD1. Sequencing input: PBMCs. The CDR3 is CASSLSRTGAYEQYF. CDR3 bases: TGTGCCAGCAGCTTATCCAGGACAGGAGCCTACGAGCAGTACTTC.